This entry lists 13 T cell receptor beta chains sequenced from one sample in a study of CDR3 diversity in severe acne. TCRdb recomputed calls from the PCR reads with MiXCR, one row per CDR3 protein. The data show about 86,000 distinct CDR3 sequences, 45% to 55% seen once. The sequencing sample was made of blood. The receptors were gathered from a male donor in good health, without acne.

This clonotype appeared a few times. CDR3 loop: CASSLGTGVSYEQYF. The CDR3 region has the DNA TGCGCCAGCAGCCTCGGGACAGGGGTTTCCTACGAGCAGTACTTC. The V gene is TRBV4-3, the J gene TRBJ2-7, with 10 bases that match TRBD1. This CDR3 has 15 residues. Germline V gives CDR1 LGHNA, CDR2 YSLEER. J lost 1 base, V lost 4 bases, and 4 bases had no gene match.

Notes on this clonotype: One junction end disagrees with the germline gene, perhaps due to a read error. The V call is TRBV7-8, the J call TRBJ1-3; tentatively, D is TRBD1 (5 bases). This CDR3 is built from 14 residues. The germline V gene encodes CDR1 SGHVS and CDR2 FQNEAQ. The CDR3 loop is CASSLQGSRNTIYF. The CDR3 DNA reads as TGTGCCAGCAGCTTACAGGGTTCGCGGAACACTATATATTTT.

J is TRBJ2-3 and V is TRBV20-1; D gene unclear. This CDR3 is built from 9 residues. Per germline, CDR1 DFQATT and CDR2 SNEGSKA (reference sequence). For the CDR3, the DNA is TGCAGCGCCACAGATACGCAGTATTTT. Protein: CSATDTQYF.

The chain links TRBV7-2 to TRBJ1-1; D may be TRBD1 (5 bases). The germline gives CDR1 SGHTA, CDR2 FQGNSA. The CDR3 consists of 13 residues. V was pared by 4 bases and J by 6 bases, with 12 bases between. CDR3: CASSSWGGAEAFF. The CDR3 DNA is TGTGCCAGCAGCTCTTGGGGAGGGGCTGAAGCTTTCTTT. Combining the CDR3 with reference TRBV7-2 and TRBJ1-1 gives the whole variable domain GAGVSQSPSNKVTEKGKDVELRCDPISGHTALYWYRQSLGQGLEFLIYFQGNSAPDKSGLPSDRFSAERTGGSVSTLTIQRTQQEDSAVYLCASSSWGGAEAFFGQGTRLTVV.

This clonotype has a single count. The CDR3 DNA sequence: TGCAGTGCTAGGGAACCCGCCACTGAAGCTTTCTTT. It yields the protein CSAREPATEAFF. The chain recombines TRBV20-1 with TRBJ1-1, with no clear D. This CDR3 region has 12 residues. CDR1 DFQATT and CDR2 SNEGSKA come from the germline V gene (reference sequence). The V end lost 3 bases, the J end lost 4 bases, and 9 bases lay between the germline ends.

This rearrangement joins TRBV6-5 to TRBJ2-5, with 7 positions matching TRBD2. Unmatched junction bases numbered 5, after V lost 2 bases and J lost 2 bases. This CDR3 has 15 residues. From germline, CDR1 is MNHEY and CDR2 SVGAGI. The CDR3 region has the DNA TGTGCCAGCAGTTACGTTGCTAGCGGTCAAGAGACCCAGTACTTC. As protein: CASSYVASGQETQYF.

This clonotype came up a few times. This chain connects TRBV3-1 to TRBJ1-1; 8 nucleotides align to TRBD1. Germline V gene sequence: CDR1 LGHDT, CDR2 YNNKEL (reference sequence). The CDR3 covers 15 residues. V shed 2 bases and J 6 bases; nucleotides not matched to a gene: 8. This CDR3 is CASSQSGQGGAEAFF. The CDR3 coding sequence is TGTGCCAGCAGCCAATCCGGACAGGGAGGAGCTGAAGCTTTCTTT.

This clonotype was recorded at least ten times. The chain uses TRBV6-6 and TRBJ1-5, with D maybe TRBD1 (5 bases). Germline CDR1 reads MNHNY; CDR2 reads SVGAGI (reference sequence). Deletions cut 6 bases from V and 3 bases from J, with 18 bases between. CDR3 size: 16 residues. The CDR3 DNA sequence: TGTGCCAGCAGCCACCTACTCAGGGAGAACAATCAGCCCCAGCATTTT. Translating it yields CASSHLLRENNQPQHF.

This clonotype was counted only a few times. The rearrangement links TRBV19 to TRBJ2-6; D ambiguous. CDR1 is LNHDA, CDR2 SQIVND, per germline (reference sequence). Trimming removed 1 base at V and 3 bases at J, with 4 bases between. The CDR3 consists of 14 residues. Written as DNA, the CDR3 is TGTGCCAGTAGTATAGGGGTTGGGGCCAACGTCCTGACTTTC. It yields the protein CASSIGVGANVLTF. The complete variable domain, with remaining parts taken from reference TRBV19 and TRBJ2-6, reads DGGITQSPKYLFRKEGQNVTLSCEQNLNHDAMYWYRQDPGQGLRLIYYSQIVNDFQKGDIAEGYSVSREKKESFPLTVTSAQKNPTAFYLCASSIGVGANVLTFGAGSRLTVL.

This clonotype was counted ten times or more. Since no conserved phenylalanine or tryptophan closes the CDR3, a read error is the likely cause. This chain joins TRBV20-1 and TRBJ2-7; 8 bases match TRBD2. The CDR3 length is 14 residues. Per germline, CDR1 DFQATT and CDR2 SNEGSKA (reference sequence). J was trimmed by 4 bases and V by 3 bases; bases with no gene match: 8. The CDR3 spells CSASGAGASYEQYL. CDR3 bases: TGCAGTGCTAGTGGAGCGGGAGCCTCGTACGAGCAGTACCTC.

This clonotype turned up a few times. This chain joins TRBV6-5 and TRBJ2-7; 7 bases map to TRBD2. Losses at the gene ends were 2 bases for V and 6 bases for J; bases not matched to a gene: 7. The germline gives CDR1 MNHEY, CDR2 SVGAGI. The CDR3 loop spans 14 amino acids. CDR3: CASSYRLAGAEQYF. CDR3 coding DNA: TGTGCCAGCAGTTACCGCCTGGCGGGAGCCGAGCAGTACTTC.

This chain uses TRBV5-1 with TRBJ2-5; TRBD1 agrees at 7 bases. Germline trimming cut 3 bases from V and 3 bases from J; bases unmatched to any gene: 2. The germline V gene has CDR1 SGHRS and CDR2 YFSETQ. The CDR3 contains 13 residues. The CDR3: CASSSQGEETQYF. The CDR3 DNA sequence: TGCGCCAGCAGCTCCCAGGGGGAAGAGACCCAGTACTTC.

There are many counts of this clonotype. This CDR3 is CASSESPEASADTQYF. DNA of the CDR3: TGTGCCAGCAGCGAATCCCCCGAAGCTAGCGCAGATACGCAGTATTTT. V gene TRBV6-4 combines with J gene TRBJ2-3; the D gene is possibly TRBD2 (6 bases). V dropped 6 bases and J dropped 4 bases, with 20 bases sitting between them. This CDR3 spans 16 amino acids. Germline loops: CDR1 MRHNA, CDR2 SNTAGT.